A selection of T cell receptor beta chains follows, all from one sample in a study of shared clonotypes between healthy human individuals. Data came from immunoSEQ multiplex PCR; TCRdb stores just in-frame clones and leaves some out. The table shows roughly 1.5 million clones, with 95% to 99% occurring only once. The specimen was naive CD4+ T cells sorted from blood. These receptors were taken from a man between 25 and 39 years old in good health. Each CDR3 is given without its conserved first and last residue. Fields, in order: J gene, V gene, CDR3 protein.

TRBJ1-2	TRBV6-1	ASTRGHLYGYT
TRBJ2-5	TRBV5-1	ASSPSTGGSEETQY
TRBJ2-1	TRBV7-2	ASTKTSGRATEQF
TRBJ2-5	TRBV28	ASSSPTTETQY
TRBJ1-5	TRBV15	ATSPRGLRQPQH
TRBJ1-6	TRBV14	ASSRDSPNNSPLH
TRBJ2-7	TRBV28	ASSPRSQRFYEQY
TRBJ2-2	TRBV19	ASRNTGELF
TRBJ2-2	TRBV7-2	ASSRQGPANTGELF
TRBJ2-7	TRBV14	ASSQVMGGEQY
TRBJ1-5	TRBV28	ASSLLDWRKSNQPQH
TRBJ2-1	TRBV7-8	ADRLAGASEQF
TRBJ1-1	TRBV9	ASSAPTNTEAF
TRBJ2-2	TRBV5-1	ASSLLAGAIRPGELF
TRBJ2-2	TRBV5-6	ASSTLTSGLNTGELF
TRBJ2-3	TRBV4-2	ASSPTTDRSQTDTQY
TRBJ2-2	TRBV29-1	SVATRLARTGELF
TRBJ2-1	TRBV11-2	ASSPVGGGNEQF
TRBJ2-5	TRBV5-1	ASSGDSRETQY
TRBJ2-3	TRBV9	ASSSDLQGPDTQY
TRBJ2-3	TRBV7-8	ASSAPGLPGVSQY
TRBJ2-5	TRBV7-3	ASSPQGSQETQY
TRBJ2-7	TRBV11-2	ASSQDRNYEQY
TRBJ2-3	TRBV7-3	ASSTNTDTQY
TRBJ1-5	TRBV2	ASSERVGRQPQH
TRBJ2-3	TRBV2	ASSSGGAGTDTQY
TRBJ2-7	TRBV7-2	ASSLVPKAYEQY
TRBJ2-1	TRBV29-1	SVEFRLAPPEQF
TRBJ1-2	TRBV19	ASSVTGGSSGYT
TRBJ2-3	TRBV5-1	ASSLVGAGVSDTQY
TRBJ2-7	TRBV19	ASSIVAGNYEQY
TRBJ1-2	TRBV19	ASSPRTTSYGYT
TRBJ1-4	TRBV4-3	ASSRGGGKEKLF
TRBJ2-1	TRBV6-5	ASSYYLSGSYNEQF
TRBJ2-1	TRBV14	ASSTSGILGNEQF
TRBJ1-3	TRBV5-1	ASSSRTVSSGNTIY
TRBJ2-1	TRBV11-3	ASSFNRDYPYNEQF
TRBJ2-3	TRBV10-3	AISDGARTATDTQY
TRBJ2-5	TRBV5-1	ASSQDPPDLAETQY
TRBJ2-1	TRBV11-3	ASSFQGAREQF
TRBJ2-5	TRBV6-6	ASSYSKLGVTQY
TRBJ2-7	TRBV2	ASRPTTPLGDRGAYEQY
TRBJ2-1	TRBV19	ASSAPHGISGNSYNEQF
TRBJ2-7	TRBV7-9	ASSFLENSYEQY
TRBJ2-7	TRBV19	ASSISVYYEQY